The next 22 T cell receptor beta chains were all read from a single sample in a study of response to subunit inactivated influenza vaccine. One entry per CDR3 protein results from TCRdb running MiXCR on the RT-PCR reads. The sample contains roughly 500,000 distinct CDR3 sequences, 16% of which appear only once. This sample comprised CD4+ T cells sorted from PBMCs, obtained less than 30 months after vaccination. These TCRs come from a man in his fifties or sixties who received an inactivated influenza vaccine.

The chain couples TRBV7-3 to TRBJ2-2; D might be TRBD1 or TRBD2, each matching 5 bases. Per the germline V gene, CDR1 is SGHTA and CDR2 is FQGTGA. V was shortened by 2 bases and J by 3 bases, with 19 bases between the two germline ends. This CDR3 comprises 18 residues. CDR3 nucleotides: TGTGCCAGCAGCTTAGCTGGGGACCCAACGGCGGACACCGGGGAGCTGTTTTTT. Translation gives CASSLAGDPTADTGELFF.

This clonotype was found a few times. The chain uses TRBV4-1 and TRBJ2-7; D is unresolved. The ends were cut back, 1 base at V and 2 bases at J, with 12 bases in the middle. The CDR3 spans 15 residues. The germline CDR1 and CDR2 sequences are MGHRA and YSYEKL. As DNA, the CDR3 is TGCGCCAGCAGCCAAGCGGCGGCCCCCACCTACGAGCAGTACTTC. It specifies CASSQAAAPTYEQYF.

This clonotype was counted only a few times. V is TRBV4-2 and J is TRBJ2-7; 7 positions match TRBD2. The V gene's germline CDR1 is LGHNA and CDR2 YNFKEQ. The V and J ends lost 2 bases and 12 bases, in that order; junction bases with no gene match: 16. CDR3 size: 15 residues. In DNA, the CDR3 is TGTGCCAGCAGCCAAACCGGGACTACTAGTGGGGTCCGGTACTTC. As protein: CASSQTGTTSGVRYF.

The chain is built from TRBV29-1 and TRBJ2-7; 8 bases are a match to TRBD1. After removal of 7 bases from V and 0 bases from J, the junction contained 5 bases not matched to a gene. The CDR3 consists of 13 residues. Germline CDR1 is SQVTM and CDR2 is ANQGSEA. CDR3 bases: TGCAGCGCCCTTACAGGGGGCTCCTACGAGCAGTACTTC. Protein: CSALTGGSYEQYF.

The V and J genes are TRBV20-1 and TRBJ2-7, with TRBD1 matching 11 bases. J gave up 1 base and V 6 bases, and 11 bases lay outside the gene matches. Germline CDR1 DFQATT, CDR2 SNEGSKA (reference sequence). CDR3 length: 16 residues. This CDR3 reads CSAFPGTGGLSYEQYF. CDR3 DNA: TGCAGTGCGTTCCCCGGGACAGGGGGTTTATCCTACGAGCAGTACTTC.

V is TRBV4-3 and J is TRBJ2-3, with a weak D call TRBD1 (5 bases). The CDR3 has 18 amino acids. Germline V gene lookup returns CDR1 LGHNA and CDR2 YSLEER. The V end was cut by 3 bases, the J end by 1 base, with 20 bases between. The DNA for the CDR3 is TGCGCCAGCAGCCATCGACGAATGGGGCCCACCGGCACAGATACGCAGTATTTT. It translates to CASSHRRMGPTGTDTQYF.

V and J are TRBV28 and TRBJ2-7; 7 positions agree with TRBD2. Germline loops: CDR1 MDHEN, CDR2 SYDVKM. With 5 bases clipped from V and 1 base from J, the junction kept 8 bases outside the gene matches. The CDR3 contains 15 residues. CDR3 in DNA: TGTGCCAGCAGTAAGTCTAGCGGTTTGTCCTACGAGCAGTACTTC. Its translation is CASSKSSGLSYEQYF.

V gene TRBV20-1 combines with J gene TRBJ2-1, with D unresolved. The CDR3 runs to 12 residues. V gave up 0 bases and J gave up 3 bases, with 3 bases separating them. Germline assignment: CDR1 DFQATT and CDR2 SNEGSKA (reference sequence). The CDR3 spells CSARDVYNEQFF. The CDR3 bases are TGCAGTGCTAGAGATGTCTACAATGAGCAGTTCTTC.

This clonotype showed up just a few times. This chain joins TRBV10-3 and TRBJ2-2; D might be TRBD2 (5 bases). Looked up from germline, CDR1 is ENHRY and CDR2 is SYGVKD. The V gene lost 6 bases and the J gene lost 2 bases, with 16 bases spanning the gap. The CDR3 sequence is 16 residues long. The CDR3 spells CAISREAAGNTGELFF. The CDR3 region has the DNA TGTGCCATCAGCCGTGAGGCTGCGGGCAACACCGGGGAGCTGTTTTTT.

This clonotype was found many times. The J gene is TRBJ2-7, the V gene TRBV12-3 or TRBV12-4; 8 bases match TRBD1. This CDR3 has 16 residues. J gave up 3 bases and V 5 bases, and 12 bases lay outside the gene matches. CDR3 amino acids: CASSPSRSDRVYEQYF. The CDR3, as DNA: TGTGCCAGCAGTCCTTCACGGTCGGACAGGGTCTACGAGCAGTACTTC.

A few counts support this clonotype. The V gene is TRBV4-3, the J gene TRBJ2-2; D remains ambiguous. Trimming shortened V by 4 bases and J by 4 bases, and 10 bases separated the two germline ends. Germline CDR1 is LGHNA and CDR2 is YSLEER. This CDR3 spans 14 amino acids. The CDR3 DNA reads as TGCGCCAGCAGCCGGTTCTCGGGCACCGGGGAGCTGTTTTTT. Translated: CASSRFSGTGELFF.

This clonotype was counted only a few times. This CDR3 is CSARDRLGRNYGYTF. The CDR3 DNA reads TGCAGTGCTAGAGATCGCCTGGGACGTAACTATGGCTACACCTTC. The chain joins TRBV20-1 to TRBJ1-2, with D perhaps matching TRBD1 (5 bases). Germline loops: CDR1 DFQATT, CDR2 SNEGSKA (reference sequence). With 0 bases removed from V and 1 base from J, the gap between germline ends came to 12 bases. CDR3 length equals 15 residues.

This clonotype was detected ten times or more. In DNA, the CDR3 is TGTGCCAGTAGTATTTCGGTCGGCTACGAGCAGTACTTC. This gives the protein CASSISVGYEQYF. V is TRBV19 and J is TRBJ2-7; no firm D call. The CDR3 extends over 13 amino acids. The germline V gene encodes CDR1 LNHDA and CDR2 SQIVND (reference sequence). V dropped 3 bases and J dropped 3 bases, with 9 bases sitting between them.

Only a few counts were recorded for this clonotype. The J gene is TRBJ2-3, the V gene TRBV4-1, with unresolved D. V dropped 0 bases and J dropped 2 bases, with 3 bases sitting between them. Looked up from germline, CDR1 is MGHRA and CDR2 is YSYEKL. This CDR3 has 13 residues. CDR3 sequence: CASSQEITDTQYF. The CDR3 region has the DNA TGCGCCAGCAGCCAAGAAATCACAGATACGCAGTATTTT.

Only a few counts were recorded for this clonotype. For the CDR3, the DNA is TGTGCCAGCAGCTTAGCGCACACGGTGAGCACAGATACGCAGTATTTT. Translating it yields CASSLAHTVSTDTQYF. The chain employs TRBV7-2 and TRBJ2-3; D not resolved. Per germline, CDR1 SGHTA and CDR2 FQGNSA. The CDR3 loop spans 16 amino acids. V lost 0 bases to trimming and J lost 0 bases, with 10 bases between them.

The chain recombines TRBV5-1 with TRBJ2-1, with 11 positions matching TRBD2. V lost 0 bases to trimming and J lost 12 bases; unmatched junction nucleotides: 5. CDR3 length: 14 amino acids. Germline V gene sequence: CDR1 SGHRS, CDR2 YFSETQ. CDR3: CASSLDTSGGGQFF. CDR3 sequence (DNA): TGCGCCAGCAGCTTGGACACTAGCGGGGGTGGGCAGTTCTTC.

At least ten counts were recorded for this clonotype. The V and J genes are TRBV5-1 and TRBJ1-5; 7 nucleotides agree with TRBD1. In germline, CDR1 is SGHRS, CDR2 YFSETQ. J gave up 6 bases and V 0 bases, and 6 bases lay outside the gene matches. There are 15 residues in the CDR3. The CDR3 nucleotides read TGCGCCAGCAGCTTGGCAGGGGGAAGCGGTCAGCCCCAGCATTTT. Its translation is CASSLAGGSGQPQHF.

This clonotype has just a few counts. This chain links TRBV2 with TRBJ1-4; D unclear. The germline V and J ends were trimmed by 2 bases and 6 bases, with 4 bases remaining between them. The CDR3 spans 12 residues. CDR1 is SNHLY, CDR2 FYNNEI, per germline. The CDR3 loop reads CASSEQDEKLFF. The DNA of the CDR3 is TGTGCCAGCAGTGAACAGGATGAAAAACTGTTTTTT.

Only a few counts were recorded for this clonotype. The V call is TRBV3-1, the J call TRBJ2-3, with TRBD2 matching 9 bases. The CDR3 is 12 amino acids. Germline trimming cut 5 bases from V and 15 bases from J; bases unmatched to any gene: 9. Germline V CDR1 and CDR2: LGHDT, YNNKEL (reference sequence). For the CDR3, the DNA is TGTGCCAGCAGCGCTGGACTAGCGAGAACCTATTTT. The encoded protein is CASSAGLARTYF.

The chain is built from TRBV7-9 and TRBJ2-5; a possible D gene is TRBD1 (6 bases). The germline CDR1 and CDR2 sequences are SEHNR and FQNEAQ (reference sequence). This CDR3 comprises 14 residues. Trimming stripped 5 bases from V and 1 base from J, with 11 bases between. The DNA of the CDR3 is TGTGCCAGCAGCCCTTGGGACATCCAAGAGACCCAGTACTTC. Amino acids: CASSPWDIQETQYF.

This clonotype was seen a handful of times. The chain couples TRBV30 to TRBJ2-2, with D possibly being TRBD1 (5 bases). V lost 3 bases and J lost 1, with 9 bases in between. There are 14 residues in the CDR3. Germline CDR1 is GTSNPN and CDR2 is SVGIG (reference sequence). Here the CDR3 reads CAWRKGLNTGELFF. As DNA, the CDR3 is TGTGCCTGGAGAAAGGGGTTGAACACCGGGGAGCTGTTTTTT.

This chain joins TRBV5-1 and TRBJ2-3; 8 bases line up with TRBD2. J gave up 3 bases and V 8 bases, and 5 bases lay outside the gene matches. Germline CDR1 SGHRS, CDR2 YFSETQ. The CDR3 extends over 13 amino acids. CDR3 nucleotides: TGCGCCAGTAAACTAGCGGCGACAGATACGCAGTATTTT. It codes for CASKLAATDTQYF.